The clone carrying this T cell receptor (beta chain) was detected ten times or more. Its target is not known. The method for making cDNA was 5'RACE, and it used 10-nucleotide random UMIs. Each CDR3 protein is one row after TCRdb ran MiXCR on the 5' RACE reads. Here the sample spans fewer than 55,000 distinct CDR3 sequences, about 13% being singletons. The data originate from a study of neurological immune-mediated disorders. The germline gives CDR1 MNHEY, CDR2 SVGAGI. The ends lost 0 bases at V and 6 bases at J; junction bases unmatched: 9. This CDR3 has 17 amino acids. The time point denotes: longitudinal time-point 3. Unsorted libraries were prepared from 2 million PBMCs that had been stored at -80 C. Study-wide findings and caveats: HTLV-1-associated myelopathy had the most TCR clonal expansion, and multiple sclerosis had the least, less than healthy controls. Private repertoires in all groups were suggested by the absence of shared CDR3 amino acid sequences among expanded clones across subjects.

The sequence came from a male donor with HTLV-1-associated myelopathy (HAM/TSP). Sequencing was carried out using PBMCs. The chain has TRBV6-5 and TRBJ2-1; 9 bases agree with TRBD2. For the CDR3, the DNA is TGTGCCAGCAGTTACTCGTACAGGACTAGCGCCGCCAATGAGCAGTTCTTC. Its protein is CASSYSYRTSAANEQFF.